The 7 T cell receptor beta chains presented below share a single source sample, sequenced in a study of vaccination effects on CD4 cells after COVID-19. These receptors are not linked to any known antigen. The assay was immunoSEQ multiplex PCR, and TCRdb's table has in-frame clones only and misses some. The sample has approximately 83,000 clones, roughly 80% seen once; the top ten hold around 1.1%. Sequencing was preceded by expansion of antigen-specific CD4+ T cells with viral peptide pools in the ViraFEST assay. At the end of more than 8 days of culture, CD4+ T cells were isolated. The cohort was immunized with two doses of either the BNT162b2 or mRNA-1273 vaccine. Material: CD4+ T cells from PBMCs cultured with HCoV-OC43 spike peptides, obtained after COVID-19 vaccination. Noted subset: HCoV-OC43 spike overlapping peptide pool stimulation. The receptors shown here come from a human donor who received a COVID-19 vaccine.

This clone appeared a single time. The chain links TRBV6-5 to TRBJ2-5, with TRBD1 identical over 7 bases. The CDR3 is 15 amino acids. The germline V gene encodes CDR1 MNHEY and CDR2 SVGAGI. The V segment lost 0 bases and the J segment 5 bases; nucleotides outside the gene matches: 6. In nucleotides, the CDR3 is TGTGCCAGCAGTTACTCAGGGGGCGCGAGGGAGACCCAGTACTTC. It codes for CASSYSGGARETQYF.

The genes are TRBV5-1 and TRBJ1-1; 7 positions agree with TRBD1. CDR3 length: 14 amino acids. V dropped 2 bases and J dropped 3; count of bases not matched to a gene: 4. Germline CDR1 is SGHRS and CDR2 is YFSETQ. The CDR3 protein is CASSFWQGDTEAFF. In nucleotides, the CDR3 is TGCGCCAGCAGCTTTTGGCAGGGGGACACTGAAGCTTTCTTT.

The sample holds a few counts of this clone. This rearrangement joins TRBV7-9 to TRBJ2-2; 7 bases line up with TRBD1. CDR1 is SEHNR, CDR2 FQNEAQ, per germline (reference sequence). The CDR3 has 15 amino acids. The trim removed 6 bases at V and 2 bases at J, leaving 6 bases unmatched. CDR3 loop: CASRRQGSNTGELFF. DNA of the CDR3: TGTGCCAGCAGGAGACAGGGATCCAACACCGGGGAGCTGTTTTTT.

For this clone: The junction does not match germline at one end; this may be a read error. The CDR3 coding sequence is TGTGCCACCAGTACCGGGGGGTTTCAGAACACTGAAGCTTTCTTT. Translated: CATSTGGFQNTEAFF. This chain joins TRBV28 and TRBJ1-1, with a possible D match to TRBD1 (5 bases). The CDR3 sequence is 15 residues long. Germline CDR1 MDHEN, CDR2 SYDVKM.

This chain joins TRBV4-1 and TRBJ2-3; tentative D call: TRBD2 (5 bases). Germline V lookup: CDR1 MGHRA, CDR2 YSYEKL. CDR3 length: 16 residues. Trimming took off 0 bases at V and 1 base at J, with 11 bases between the two ends. This CDR3 reads CASSQDGARGTDTQYF. CDR3 in DNA: TGCGCCAGCAGCCAAGATGGAGCGAGGGGCACAGATACGCAGTATTTT.

This clone has a handful of counts. The J gene is TRBJ1-2, the V gene TRBV6-5; possible D gene TRBD1, 6 bases. The V end lost 6 bases, the J end lost 3 bases, and 17 bases lay between the germline ends. The CDR3 has 15 residues. Germline V lookup: CDR1 MNHEY, CDR2 SVGAGI. The CDR3, as DNA: TGTGCCAGCAGGGGGGGGGCAGGAAGAGACTATGGCTACACCTTC. Protein product: CASRGGAGRDYGYTF.

The chain has TRBV10-2 and TRBJ2-7; D gene unclear. From germline, CDR1 is WSHSY and CDR2 SAAADI. Trimming took 5 bases from V and 4 from J, leaving 12 bases between them. The CDR3 length is 13 residues. CDR3 nucleotide sequence: TGCGCCAGCAGTTTAAGTAGAGAATACGAGCAGTACGTC. Translating it yields CASSLSREYEQYV.